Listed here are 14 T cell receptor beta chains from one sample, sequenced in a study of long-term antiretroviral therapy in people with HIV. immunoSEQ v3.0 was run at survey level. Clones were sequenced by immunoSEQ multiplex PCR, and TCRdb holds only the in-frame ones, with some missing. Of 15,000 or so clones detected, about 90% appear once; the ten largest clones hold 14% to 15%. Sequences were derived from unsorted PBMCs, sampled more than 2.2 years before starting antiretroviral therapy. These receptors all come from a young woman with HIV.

This CDR3 is CASSARDSQPYGYTF. The CDR3 DNA reads as TGTGCCAGCAGCGCCCGGGACAGCCAACCCTATGGCTACACCTTC. The V call is TRBV9, the J call TRBJ1-2; 7 bases agree with TRBD1. This CDR3 is built from 15 residues. CDR1 and CDR2 (germline): SGDLS, YYNGEE. V was pared by 3 bases and J by 4 bases, with 9 bases of the junction left unmatched.

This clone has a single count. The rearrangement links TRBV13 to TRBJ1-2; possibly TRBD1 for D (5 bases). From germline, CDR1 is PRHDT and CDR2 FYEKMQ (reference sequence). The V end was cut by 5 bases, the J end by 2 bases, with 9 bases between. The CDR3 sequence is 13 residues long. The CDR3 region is CASSTWGNYGYTF. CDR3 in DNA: TGTGCCAGCAGCACTTGGGGCAACTATGGCTACACCTTC.

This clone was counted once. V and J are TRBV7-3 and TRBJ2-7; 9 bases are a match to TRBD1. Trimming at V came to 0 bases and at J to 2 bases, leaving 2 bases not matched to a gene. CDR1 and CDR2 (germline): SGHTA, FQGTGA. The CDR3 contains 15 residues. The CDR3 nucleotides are TGTGCCAGCAGCTTAACGGGACAGGGCACCTACGAGCAGTACTTC. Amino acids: CASSLTGQGTYEQYF.

Written as DNA, the CDR3 is TGTGCCAGCGGCCTGAAGACGAACACTGAAGCTTTCTTT. Protein product: CASGLKTNTEAFF. The rearrangement uses TRBV6-5 and TRBJ1-1; D ambiguous. With 8 bases removed from V and 1 base from J, the gap between germline ends came to 11 bases. Germline loops: CDR1 MNHEY, CDR2 SVGAGI. CDR3 size: 13 residues.

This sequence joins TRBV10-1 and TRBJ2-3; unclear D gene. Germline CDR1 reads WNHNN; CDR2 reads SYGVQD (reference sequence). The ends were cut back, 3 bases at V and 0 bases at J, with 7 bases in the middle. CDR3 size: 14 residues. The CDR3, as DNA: TGCGCCAGCAGTGATCTCACCAGCACAGATACGCAGTATTTT. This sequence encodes CASSDLTSTDTQYF.

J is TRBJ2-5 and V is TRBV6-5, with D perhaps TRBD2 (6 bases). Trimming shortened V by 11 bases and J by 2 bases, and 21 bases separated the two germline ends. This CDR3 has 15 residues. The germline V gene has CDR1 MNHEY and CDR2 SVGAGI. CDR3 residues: CASREDGVRQETQYF. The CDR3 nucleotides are TGTGCCTCAAGGGAGGACGGGGTCCGTCAAGAGACCCAGTACTTC.

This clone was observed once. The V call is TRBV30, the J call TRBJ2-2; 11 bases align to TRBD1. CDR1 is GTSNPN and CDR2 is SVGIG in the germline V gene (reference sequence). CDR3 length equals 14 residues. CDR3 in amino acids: CAGQGVPNTGELFF. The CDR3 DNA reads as TGTGCGGGACAGGGGGTACCGAACACCGGGGAGCTGTTTTTT.

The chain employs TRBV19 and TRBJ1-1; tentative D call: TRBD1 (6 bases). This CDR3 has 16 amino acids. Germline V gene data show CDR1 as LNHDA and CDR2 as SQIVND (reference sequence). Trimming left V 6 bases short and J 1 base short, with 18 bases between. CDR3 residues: CASRLNTGRGNTEAFF. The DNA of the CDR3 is TGTGCCAGTAGGTTGAATACAGGGCGGGGGAACACTGAAGCTTTCTTT.

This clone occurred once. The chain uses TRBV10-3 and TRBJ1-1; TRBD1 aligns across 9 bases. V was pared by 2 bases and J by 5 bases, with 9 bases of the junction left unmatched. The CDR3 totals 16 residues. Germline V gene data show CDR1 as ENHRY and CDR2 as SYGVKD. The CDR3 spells CAISEDRTGARTEAFF. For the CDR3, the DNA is TGTGCCATCAGTGAGGATAGGACAGGGGCGCGGACTGAAGCTTTCTTT.

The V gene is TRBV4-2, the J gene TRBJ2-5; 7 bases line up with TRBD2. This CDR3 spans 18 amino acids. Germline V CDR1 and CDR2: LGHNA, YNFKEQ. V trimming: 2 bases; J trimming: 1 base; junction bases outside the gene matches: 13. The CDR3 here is CASSQFARAGTTQETQYF. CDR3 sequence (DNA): TGTGCCAGCAGCCAATTCGCTCGCGCCGGGACTACCCAAGAGACCCAGTACTTC.

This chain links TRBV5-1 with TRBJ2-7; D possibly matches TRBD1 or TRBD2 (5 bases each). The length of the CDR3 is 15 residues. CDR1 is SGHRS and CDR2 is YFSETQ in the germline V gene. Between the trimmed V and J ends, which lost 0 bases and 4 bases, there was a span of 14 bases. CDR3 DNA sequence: TGCGCCAGCAGCTTGGACGGGGCCGGTTGGTACGAGCAGTACTTC. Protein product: CASSLDGAGWYEQYF.

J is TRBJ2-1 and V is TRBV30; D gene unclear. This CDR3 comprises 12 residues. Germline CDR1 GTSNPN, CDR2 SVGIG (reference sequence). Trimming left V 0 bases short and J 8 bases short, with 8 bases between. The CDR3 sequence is CAWSVFGDEQFF. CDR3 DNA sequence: TGTGCCTGGAGTGTATTTGGGGATGAGCAGTTCTTC.

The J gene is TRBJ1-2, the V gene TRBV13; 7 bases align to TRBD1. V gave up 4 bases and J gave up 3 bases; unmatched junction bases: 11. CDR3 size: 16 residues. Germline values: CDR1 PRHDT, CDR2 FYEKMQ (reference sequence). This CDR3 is CASSSGGGWGDYGYTF. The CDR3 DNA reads TGTGCCAGCAGCTCAGGGGGAGGGTGGGGGGACTATGGCTACACCTTC.

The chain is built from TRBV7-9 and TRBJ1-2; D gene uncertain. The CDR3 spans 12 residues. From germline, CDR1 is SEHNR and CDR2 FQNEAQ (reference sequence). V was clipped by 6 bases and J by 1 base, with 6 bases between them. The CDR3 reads CASSRLNYGYTF. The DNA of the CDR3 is TGTGCCAGCAGTCGGCTTAACTATGGCTACACCTTC.